The 25 T cell receptor beta chains given below trace back to one sample, sequenced in a study of T cell responses to AZD1222 COVID-19 vaccine. Libraries were prepared by immunoSEQ multiplex PCR; TCRdb keeps only in-frame clonotypes and omits some of them. Of 65,000 to 80,000 clones in the sample, 92% were seen once. Sequenced material: peripheral blood, taken on day 0 of MenACWY control vaccination. The receptors come from an adult in good health.

CDR3 in DNA: TGCAGTGCTAGTTTCGGCCGCAGCTCCTACGAGCAGTACTTC. Translated: CSASFGRSSYEQYF. The rearrangement uses TRBV20-1 and TRBJ2-7; no clear D gene. CDR1 is DFQATT, CDR2 SNEGSKA, per germline (reference sequence). V was cut by 3 bases and J by 0 bases, with 12 bases left in between. The CDR3 covers 14 residues.

CDR3 in DNA: TGCAGCGTTGAAGTAGGGTTGGAACTGTTTTTT. Its protein product is CSVEVGLELFF. The chain is built from TRBV29-1 and TRBJ1-4; no firm D call. The CDR3 loop spans 11 amino acids. CDR1 and CDR2 from the germline V gene are SQVTM and ANQGSEA. V was trimmed by 1 base and J by 12 bases, leaving 9 bases between them.

The rearrangement links TRBV7-6 to TRBJ2-5; perhaps TRBD2 as D (6 bases). The CDR3 is 16 amino acids. V lost 0 bases and J lost 5, with 16 bases in between. The V gene's germline CDR1 is SGHVS and CDR2 FNYEAQ. The CDR3 loop is CASSLASGIGGETQYF. CDR3 sequence (DNA): TGTGCCAGCAGCTTAGCGTCAGGGATTGGAGGGGAGACCCAGTACTTC.

The chain carries TRBV6-2 or TRBV6-3 and TRBJ2-7; D may be TRBD1 (7 bases). Germline V gives CDR1 MNHEY, CDR2 SVGEGT. The CDR3 has 17 amino acids. V was clipped by 0 bases and J by 1 base, with 16 bases between them. The DNA for the CDR3 is TGTGCCAGCAGTTACTCGTCCAGGGGGGTGACGTCCTACGAGCAGTACTTC. As protein: CASSYSSRGVTSYEQYF.

This sequence joins TRBV3-1 (or the pseudogene TRBV3-2) and TRBJ2-3; D assignment may be TRBD1 or TRBD2 (6 bases each). In germline, CDR1 is LGHDT, CDR2 YNNKEL (reference sequence). The CDR3 loop spans 15 amino acids. Trimming removed 9 bases at V and 0 bases at J, with 16 bases between. The CDR3 coding sequence is TGTGCCAGTACCCGGGGGCCGTTAAGCACAGATACGCAGTATTTT. Encoded protein: CASTRGPLSTDTQYF.

Points on this clone: At the DNA level, this CDR3 is encoded by other sequences in the same sample as well. The genes are TRBV4-2 and TRBJ2-5; 13 positions match TRBD2. V trimming: 4 bases; J trimming: 3 bases; junction bases outside the gene matches: 2. CDR1 is LGHNA, CDR2 YNFKEQ, per germline. This CDR3 region has 15 residues. The CDR3 protein is CASSPGTSGKETQYF. The CDR3 bases are TGTGCCAGCAGCCCCGGGACTAGCGGGAAAGAGACCCAGTACTTC.

This sequence joins TRBV7-7 and TRBJ2-5; 9 positions match TRBD1. The CDR3 is 13 residues long. V lost 5 bases to trimming and J lost 5 bases; unmatched junction nucleotides: 3. CDR1 and CDR2 (germline): SSHAT, FNYEAQ (reference sequence). CDR3 coding DNA: TGTGCCAGCAGCAGGGACAGGGAGGAGACCCAGTACTTC. This encodes CASSRDREETQYF. Supplemented by reference TRBV7-7 and TRBJ2-5, the full variable domain reads GAGVSQSPRYKVTKRGQDVTLRCDPISSHATLYWYQQALGQGPEFLTYFNYEAQPDKSGLPSDRFSAERPEGSISTLTIQRTEQRDSAMYRCASSRDREETQYFGPGTRLLVL.

The chain carries TRBV5-1 and TRBJ2-2, with D possibly matching TRBD1 (6 bases). This CDR3 contains 13 residues. From germline, CDR1 is SGHRS and CDR2 YFSETQ. V was trimmed by 2 bases and J by 6 bases, leaving 8 bases between them. Here the CDR3 reads CASSLQGSGELFF. The CDR3 nucleotides are TGCGCCAGCAGCTTACAGGGTTCCGGGGAGCTGTTTTTT.

The chain has TRBV4-1 and TRBJ2-7, with D perhaps being TRBD1 or TRBD2 (5 bases each). V shed 0 bases and J shed 7 bases, with 13 bases lying between them. CDR1 and CDR2 (germline): MGHRA, YSYEKL. The CDR3 has 14 residues. Here the CDR3 reads CASSQDWGSAEQYF. CDR3 DNA sequence: TGCGCCAGCAGCCAAGATTGGGGGTCCGCGGAGCAGTACTTC.

This clone was counted between two and nine times. The genes are TRBV9 and TRBJ2-7; 8 bases align to TRBD2. Germline loops: CDR1 SGDLS, CDR2 YYNGEE. J lost 0 bases, V lost 4 bases, and 3 bases had no gene match. There are 14 residues in the CDR3. The DNA of the CDR3 is TGTGCCAGCAGCCCGGGACTAGACTCCTACGAGCAGTACTTC. Its protein is CASSPGLDSYEQYF. The variable domain in full, with the rest retrieved from reference TRBV9 and TRBJ2-7, is DSGVTQTPKHLITATGQRVTLRCSPRSGDLSVYWYQQSLDQGLQFLIQYYNGEERAKGNILERFSAQQFPDLHSELNLSSLELGDSALYFCASSPGLDSYEQYFGPGTRLTVT.

The CDR3 loop reads CASSLNWQGDTQYF. DNA for the CDR3: TGTGCCAGCAGCTTAAACTGGCAGGGAGATACGCAGTATTTT. The chain combines TRBV7-9 with TRBJ2-3; a weak D match, TRBD1 (5 bases). V was shortened by 2 bases and J by 5 bases, with 11 bases between the two germline ends. CDR1 SEHNR and CDR2 FQNEAQ come from the germline V gene (reference sequence). CDR3 length: 14 residues.

The rearrangement joins TRBV11-2 to TRBJ1-6; D is unclear. This CDR3 is 15 amino acids long. The V gene lost 3 bases and the J gene lost 7 bases, with 13 bases spanning the gap. Germline V gives CDR1 SGHAT, CDR2 FQNNGV. The CDR3 spells CASSLLATTNSPLHF. As DNA, the CDR3 is TGTGCCAGCAGCTTGTTGGCTACAACAAATTCACCCCTCCACTTT.

This rearrangement joins TRBV7-2 to TRBJ1-1; 7 nucleotides align to TRBD1. CDR1 SGHTA and CDR2 FQGNSA come from the germline V gene. This CDR3 has 16 amino acids. J was trimmed by 3 bases and V by 6 bases; bases with no gene match: 13. In DNA, the CDR3 is TGTGCCAGCAGAGACAGGGCAATCGGTGAGGACACTGAAGCTTTCTTT. It is translated as CASRDRAIGEDTEAFF. Full variable domain (outside the CDR3, taken from reference TRBV7-2 and TRBJ1-1): GAGVSQSPSNKVTEKGKDVELRCDPISGHTALYWYRQSLGQGLEFLIYFQGNSAPDKSGLPSDRFSAERTGGSVSTLTIQRTQQEDSAVYLCASRDRAIGEDTEAFFGQGTRLTVV.

The CDR3 DNA sequence: TGTGCCAGCAGGGGGGCGACAGGGGTCCGTCAGCCCCAGCATTTT. This encodes CASRGATGVRQPQHF. The chain links TRBV2 to TRBJ1-5, with 8 bases that match TRBD1. J gave up 6 bases and V 6 bases, and 10 bases lay outside the gene matches. This CDR3 has 15 amino acids. Germline CDR1 SNHLY, CDR2 FYNNEI.

The chain carries TRBV24-1 and TRBJ2-1; no clear D. Per germline, CDR1 KGHDR and CDR2 SFDVKD. The V and J ends lost 3 bases and 3 bases respectively, with 14 bases between them. The CDR3 is 16 amino acids. The CDR3 coding sequence is TGTGCCACCAGTGATCGCGACGTGGCACTCTACAATGAGCAGTTCTTC. Its translation: CATSDRDVALYNEQFF.

The rearrangement uses TRBV5-6 and TRBJ2-2, with 8 bases matching TRBD1. Per the germline V gene, CDR1 is SGHDT and CDR2 is YYEEEE. There are 13 residues in the CDR3. V was clipped by 5 bases and J by 10 bases; unmatched bases: 7. The CDR3 loop is CASSFGTGKELFF. The CDR3 DNA follows: TGTGCCAGCAGTTTCGGGACAGGCAAGGAGCTGTTTTTT.

The gene calls are TRBV6-5 and TRBJ2-2; tentatively, D is TRBD2 (6 bases). The ends were cut back, 2 bases at V and 4 bases at J, with 11 bases in the middle. Germline V lookup: CDR1 MNHEY, CDR2 SVGAGI. The CDR3 length is 15 residues. The CDR3 DNA reads as TGTGCCAGCAGTTACGTCCAGCGGGTCACCGGGGAGCTGTTTTTT. The encoded protein is CASSYVQRVTGELFF.

This chain connects TRBV6-1 to TRBJ2-7, with a weak D call TRBD1 (5 bases). V gave up 2 bases and J gave up 4 bases, with 15 bases separating them. CDR3 size: 15 residues. Germline loops: CDR1 MNHNS, CDR2 SASEGT. The CDR3 here is CASSESVGVGYEQYF. The CDR3 DNA sequence: TGTGCCAGCAGTGAATCGGTAGGGGTTGGGTACGAGCAGTACTTC.

A single count supports this clone. This chain uses TRBV6-5 with TRBJ1-2; possibly TRBD1 for D (5 bases). The CDR3 is made up of 14 amino acids. Deletions cut 5 bases from V and 3 bases from J, with 13 bases between. The V gene's germline CDR1 is MNHEY and CDR2 SVGAGI. CDR3 sequence (DNA): TGTGCCAGCAGTCCCCGGGGGTGGGACTATGGCTACACCTTC. Protein product: CASSPRGWDYGYTF.

The V gene is TRBV12-3 or TRBV12-4, the J gene TRBJ1-2; no clear D. This CDR3 comprises 13 residues. Trimming shortened V by 1 base and J by 7 bases, and 10 bases separated the two germline ends. The CDR3 DNA reads TGTGCCAGCAGTTTAGGCACGGCGGGTGGCTACACCTTC. Translating it yields CASSLGTAGGYTF.

V gene TRBV4-1 combines with J gene TRBJ2-3; no clear D gene. The CDR3 consists of 16 residues. Germline V gene data show CDR1 as MGHRA and CDR2 as YSYEKL. The V and J ends lost 0 bases and 0 bases respectively, with 10 bases between them. DNA for the CDR3: TGCGCCAGCAGCCAAGACCATCCAGGAAGCACAGATACGCAGTATTTT. Translated, it gives CASSQDHPGSTDTQYF.

This clone came up a few times. V gene TRBV12-5 combines with J gene TRBJ2-6, with D hard to call. Germline assignment: CDR1 LGHNT and CDR2 FRNRAP. Trimming cost V 1 base and J 3 bases, with 1 base left between them. CDR3 length: 13 amino acids. CDR3 protein: CASGLGGANVLTF. The CDR3 DNA reads TGTGCTAGTGGTTTGGGTGGGGCCAACGTCCTGACTTTC. Together with reference TRBV12-5 and TRBJ2-6, the CDR3 gives the full variable domain: DARVTQTPRHKVTEMGQEVTMRCQPILGHNTVFWYRQTMMQGLELLAYFRNRAPLDDSGMPKDRFSAEMPDATLATLKIQPSEPRDSAVYFCASGLGGANVLTFGAGSRLTVL.

This chain joins TRBV21-1 and TRBJ2-3; the table assigns TRBD2, which was not confirmed against the DNA. TRBV21-1 is a listed pseudogene. This CDR3 contains 17 residues. In DNA, the CDR3 is TGTGCCAGCAGCAAAGTTAGCGGGGGGGCCCCCCCAGATACGCAGTATTTT. Translating gives CASSKVSGGAPPDTQYF.

The rearrangement uses TRBV10-3 and TRBJ2-7, with TRBD1 matching over 7 bases. The CDR3 totals 16 residues. Germline-derived CDR1 and CDR2 are ENHRY and SYGVKD. V trimming: 0 bases; J trimming: 0 bases; junction bases outside the gene matches: 5. CDR3 in DNA: TGTGCCATCAGTGAGTCGATAGGGACAGTCTCCTACGAGCAGTACTTC. Protein: CAISESIGTVSYEQYF.

The chain joins TRBV7-9 to TRBJ1-2; 10 bases line up with TRBD1. The CDR3 has 15 amino acids. In germline, CDR1 is SEHNR, CDR2 FQNEAQ (reference sequence). The J segment lost 7 bases and the V segment lost 1 base, leaving 6 bases of the junction unmatched. Here the CDR3 DNA reads TGTGCCAGCAGCTTAGACGGGACAGGGGTCGGTGGCTACACCTTC. Protein sequence: CASSLDGTGVGGYTF.